Below are 21 T cell receptor beta chains sequenced from a single sample in a study of breast tumors, draining lymph nodes, adjacent tissues. Samples came from axillary lymph nodes draining the breast cancer. Via MiXCR, TCRdb re-called the multiplex PCR reads, giving one row per CDR3 protein. The table lists under 250,000 distinct CDR3 sequences, 32% of them singletons. Sequencing used axillary lymph node tissue. The receptors derive from a female donor with breast cancer. Some clones in this sample may be carry-over from other donors' samples.

The rearrangement uses TRBV2 and TRBJ2-7; D possibly uses TRBD1 or TRBD2 (6 bases each). This CDR3 spans 11 amino acids. The V gene lost 6 bases and the J gene lost 5 bases, with 8 bases spanning the gap. The V gene's germline CDR1 is SNHLY and CDR2 FYNNEI. This chain's CDR3 is CASSGGNEQYF. In DNA form, the CDR3 reads TGTGCCAGCAGCGGGGGCAACGAGCAGTACTTC.

As concerns this clonotype: Because it lacks the conserved phenylalanine or tryptophan at the end, this CDR3 is likely a read error. The rearrangement links TRBV5-5 to TRBJ2-7; TRBD1 is a possible D gene (7 bases). The CDR3 has 14 amino acids. V lost 0 bases, J lost 3 bases, and 10 bases lay in between. Germline V gives CDR1 SGHKS, CDR2 YYEKEE (reference sequence). The CDR3 loop is CASSLGQGGYEQYL. The CDR3 DNA reads TGTGCCAGCAGCTTGGGCCAGGGGGGCTACGAGCAGTACCTC.

The chain combines TRBV7-3 with TRBJ1-6; D unclear. Germline values: CDR1 SGHTA, CDR2 FQGTGA. Trimming removed 10 bases at V and 15 bases at J, with 7 bases between. The CDR3 covers 8 residues. CDR3 sequence: CAINNLHF. CDR3 DNA sequence: TGTGCCATCAACAACCTCCACTTT. The full variable domain, rest sourced from reference TRBV7-3 and TRBJ1-6, is GAGVSQTPSNKVTEKGKYVELRCDPISGHTALYWYRQSLGQGPEFLIYFQGTGAADDSGLPNDRFFAVRPEGSVSTLKIQRTERGDSAVYLCAINNLHFGNGTRLTVT.

The V and J genes are TRBV7-2 and TRBJ2-2, with 8 bases matching TRBD1. Germline CDR1 and CDR2: SGHTA and FQGNSA. This CDR3 has 15 amino acids. With 7 bases clipped from V and 3 bases from J, the junction kept 7 bases outside the gene matches. Here the CDR3 reads CTSNQTGADTGELFF. The CDR3 DNA reads TGTACCAGCAACCAGACAGGGGCCGACACCGGGGAGCTGTTTTTT.

Regarding this clonotype: One end of the junction is discordant with germline, which a read error may explain. The V gene is TRBV10-2, the J gene TRBJ2-5, with TRBD2 matching over 16 bases. This CDR3 has 17 amino acids. CDR1 is WSHSY and CDR2 is SAAADI in the germline V gene. The DNA for the CDR3 is TGCGCCAGCAGTGAGTCGGGGACTAGCGGGAGGGCCGAGACCCAGTGCTTC. Translated, it gives CASSESGTSGRAETQCF.

Ten or more counts support this clonotype. The V call is TRBV20-1, the J call TRBJ1-2, with TRBD1 matching over 8 bases. The CDR3 is 14 residues long. With V trimmed by 0 bases and J by 4 bases, 4 bases remained unmatched. Germline CDR1 reads DFQATT; CDR2 reads SNEGSKA (reference sequence). The CDR3 nucleotides are TGCAGTGCTAGAGACTCCGGGACAGGCTATGGCTACACCTTC. Translating gives CSARDSGTGYGYTF.

The chain links TRBV15 to TRBJ1-5; the D gene is possibly TRBD1 (6 bases). V was pared by 1 base and J by 7 bases, with 8 bases between. Per the germline V gene, CDR1 is LNHNV and CDR2 is YYDKDF (reference sequence). This CDR3 is built from 13 residues. The CDR3 is CATSRAGGQPQHF. CDR3 nucleotides: TGTGCCACCAGCAGAGCCGGGGGCCAGCCCCAGCATTTT.

This clonotype was found many times. This sequence joins TRBV6-2 or TRBV6-3 and TRBJ2-5, with D hard to call. This CDR3 has 16 residues. Germline V gene sequence: CDR1 MNHEY, CDR2 SVGEGT. Between the trimmed V and J ends, which lost 2 bases and 2 bases, there was a span of 15 bases. CDR3 amino acids: CASSYQMGSLQETQYF. The CDR3 DNA sequence: TGTGCCAGCAGTTACCAAATGGGTTCCTTACAAGAGACCCAGTACTTC.

This clonotype was counted at least ten times. CDR3 region: CASSRDRGLYEQYF. Here the CDR3 DNA reads TGTGCCAGTAGTAGGGACAGGGGGTTGTACGAGCAGTACTTC. This chain links TRBV19 with TRBJ2-7, with 11 positions matching TRBD1. The CDR3 is 14 residues long. CDR1 is LNHDA, CDR2 SQIVND, per germline (reference sequence). The ends lost 4 bases at V and 4 bases at J; junction bases unmatched: 3. Complete variable domain (other parts from reference TRBV19 and TRBJ2-7): DGGITQSPKYLFRKEGQNVTLSCEQNLNHDAMYWYRQDPGQGLRLIYYSQIVNDFQKGDIAEGYSVSREKKESFPLTVTSAQKNPTAFYLCASSRDRGLYEQYFGPGTRLTVT.

This clonotype was counted at least ten times. This rearrangement joins TRBV20-1 to TRBJ2-5; 8 bases map to TRBD2. Germline V gene sequence: CDR1 DFQATT, CDR2 SNEGSKA (reference sequence). The trim removed 5 bases at V and 2 bases at J, leaving 13 bases unmatched. The CDR3 extends over 16 amino acids. CDR3 sequence reads: CSAFPEGSGNQETQYF. As DNA, the CDR3 is TGCAGTGCTTTTCCTGAGGGTAGCGGGAATCAAGAGACCCAGTACTTC.

This clonotype was observed at least ten times. The chain has TRBV19 and TRBJ2-2; D possibly corresponds to TRBD1 (6 bases). Germline CDR1 is LNHDA and CDR2 is SQIVND (reference sequence). The CDR3 spans 15 residues. Trimming shortened V by 6 bases and J by 6 bases, and 17 bases separated the two germline ends. The CDR3 DNA sequence: TGTGCCAGTAGCGACTTAGGGGGAGAAGCCGGGGAGCTGTTTTTT. Amino acids: CASSDLGGEAGELFF.

On this clonotype itself: This may be a read error, as it is one base from a much larger clone. This rearrangement joins TRBV5-4 to TRBJ2-7, with 7 bases matching TRBD2. The CDR3 sequence is 15 residues long. Germline V gene sequence: CDR1 SGHNT, CDR2 YYREEE (reference sequence). V was clipped by 2 bases and J by 4 bases; unmatched bases: 9. The CDR3 protein is CASSFRGGRTYEQYF. In DNA, the CDR3 is TGTGCCAGCAGCTTCCGGGGCGGGAGAACTTACGAGCAGTACTTC.

This clonotype was counted at least ten times. The V call is TRBV5-8, the J call TRBJ2-7; 10 positions match TRBD2. The CDR3 has 15 residues. CDR1 is SGHTS and CDR2 is YDEGEE in the germline V gene. Trimming took 0 bases from V and 9 from J; bases not matched to a gene: 9. The CDR3 here is CASSLANSGRVGQYF. In nucleotides, the CDR3 is TGTGCCAGCAGCTTGGCCAACAGCGGGAGGGTCGGGCAGTACTTC.

At least ten counts were recorded for this clonotype. This chain links TRBV11-2 with TRBJ2-7; 9 bases are a match to TRBD2. With V trimmed by 3 bases and J by 1 base, 4 bases remained unmatched. The CDR3 loop spans 15 amino acids. Germline V lookup: CDR1 SGHAT, CDR2 FQNNGV. The CDR3 coding sequence is TGTGCCAGCAGCTTTATCCTAGCGGGATCCTACGAGCAGTACTTC. Protein product: CASSFILAGSYEQYF.

Ten or more counts support this clonotype. J is TRBJ2-5 and V is TRBV9; D is unresolved. Trimming left V 4 bases short and J 5 bases short, with 12 bases between. This CDR3 comprises 13 residues. In germline, CDR1 is SGDLS, CDR2 YYNGEE. The CDR3 sequence is CASSPHTGETQYF. The CDR3, as DNA: TGTGCCAGCAGCCCACATACCGGGGAGACCCAGTACTTC.

The chain combines TRBV12-3 or TRBV12-4 with TRBJ2-2; D perhaps matches TRBD1 (7 bases). The V and J ends lost 5 bases and 0 bases respectively, with 10 bases between them. The CDR3 is 15 amino acids. CDR3 sequence reads: CASSGGTANTGELFF. CDR3 DNA: TGTGCCAGCAGTGGGGGGACAGCGAACACCGGGGAGCTGTTTTTT.

This clonotype was found many times. This chain connects TRBV6-2 or TRBV6-3 to TRBJ2-6; D is undetermined. The CDR3 totals 16 residues. CDR1 and CDR2 from the germline V gene are MNHEY and SVGEGT. V lost 5 bases and J lost 2, with 13 bases in between. DNA of the CDR3: TGTGCCAGCAGTCGAGTAACACTCACTGGGGCCAACGTCCTGACTTTC. Protein sequence: CASSRVTLTGANVLTF.

This clonotype has just a few counts. A junction boundary mismatches the germline segment, possibly from a read error. This chain connects TRBV7-2 to TRBJ2-5; TRBD2 matches 10 bases. CDR3 size: 17 residues. Germline assignment: CDR1 SGHTA and CDR2 FQGNSA. The CDR3 sequence: CASSLGLAGQYQEPQYF. In DNA form, the CDR3 reads TGTGCCAGCAGCTTAGGACTAGCGGGCCAGTACCAAGAGCCCCAGTACTTC.

Notes on this clonotype: A single base separates this from a much larger clone, so it may be a read error. The J gene is TRBJ2-2, the V gene TRBV5-5, with 7 bases identical to TRBD1. V lost 6 bases, J lost 0 bases, and 5 bases stayed unmatched. Per the germline V gene, CDR1 is SGHKS and CDR2 is YYEKEE (reference sequence). The length of the CDR3 is 15 residues. The CDR3 DNA reads as TGTGCCAGCAAGTCCGGGACAGCGAACACCGGGGAGCTGTTTTTT. It is translated as CASKSGTANTGELFF.

In this sample, this clonotype turned up many times. The V gene is TRBV4-1, the J gene TRBJ2-7; maybe TRBD2 (6 bases). The CDR3 spans 15 residues. Germline V gene lookup returns CDR1 MGHRA and CDR2 YSYEKL. The V end lost 4 bases, the J end lost 0 bases, and 13 bases lay between the germline ends. The CDR3 coding sequence is TGCGCCAGCAGCCGGCAGCCGGGAGCCTCCTACGAGCAGTACTTC. As protein: CASSRQPGASYEQYF.

The rearrangement uses TRBV5-1 and TRBJ2-5; 7 bases match TRBD2. Germline CDR1 reads SGHRS; CDR2 reads YFSETQ. The CDR3 consists of 14 residues. The ends lost 3 bases at V and 8 bases at J; junction bases unmatched: 10. This CDR3 is CASSSRGSGDTQYF. In DNA, the CDR3 is TGCGCCAGCAGCTCGCGCGGGAGTGGGGACACCCAGTACTTC.